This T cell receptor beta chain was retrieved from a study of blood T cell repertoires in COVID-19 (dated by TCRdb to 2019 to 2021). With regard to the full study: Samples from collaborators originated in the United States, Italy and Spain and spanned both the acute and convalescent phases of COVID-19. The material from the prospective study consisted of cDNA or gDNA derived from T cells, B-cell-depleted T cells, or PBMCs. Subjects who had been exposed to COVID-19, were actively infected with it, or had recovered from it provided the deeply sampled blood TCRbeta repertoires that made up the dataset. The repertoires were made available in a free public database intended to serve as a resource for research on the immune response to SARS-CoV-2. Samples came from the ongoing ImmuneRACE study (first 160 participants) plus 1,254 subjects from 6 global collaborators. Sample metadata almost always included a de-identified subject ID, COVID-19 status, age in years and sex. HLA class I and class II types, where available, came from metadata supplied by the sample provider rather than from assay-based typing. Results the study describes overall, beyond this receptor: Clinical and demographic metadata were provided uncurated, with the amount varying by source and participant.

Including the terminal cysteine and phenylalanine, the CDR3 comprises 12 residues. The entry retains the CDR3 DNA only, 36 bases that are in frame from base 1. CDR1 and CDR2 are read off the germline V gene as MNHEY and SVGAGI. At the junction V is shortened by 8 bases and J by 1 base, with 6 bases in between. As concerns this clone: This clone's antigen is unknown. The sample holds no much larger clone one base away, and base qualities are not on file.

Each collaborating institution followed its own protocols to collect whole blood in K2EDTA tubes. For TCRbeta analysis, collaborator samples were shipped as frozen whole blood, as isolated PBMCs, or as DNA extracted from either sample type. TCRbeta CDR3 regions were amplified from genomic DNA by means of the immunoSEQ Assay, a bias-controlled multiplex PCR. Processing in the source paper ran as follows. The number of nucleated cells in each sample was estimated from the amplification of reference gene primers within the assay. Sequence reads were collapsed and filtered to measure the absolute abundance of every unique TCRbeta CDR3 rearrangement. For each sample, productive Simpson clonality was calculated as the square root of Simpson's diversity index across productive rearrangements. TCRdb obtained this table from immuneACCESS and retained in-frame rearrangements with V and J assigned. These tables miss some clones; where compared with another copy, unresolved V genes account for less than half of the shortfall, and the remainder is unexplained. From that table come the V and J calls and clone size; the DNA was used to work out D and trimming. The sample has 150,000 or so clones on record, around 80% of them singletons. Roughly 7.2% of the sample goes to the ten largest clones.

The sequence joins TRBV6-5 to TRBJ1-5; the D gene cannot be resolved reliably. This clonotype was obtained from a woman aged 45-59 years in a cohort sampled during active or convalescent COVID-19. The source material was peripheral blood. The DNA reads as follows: TGTGCCAGCGGAGTGAGCAATCAGCCCCAGCATTTT. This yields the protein CASGVSNQPQHF.